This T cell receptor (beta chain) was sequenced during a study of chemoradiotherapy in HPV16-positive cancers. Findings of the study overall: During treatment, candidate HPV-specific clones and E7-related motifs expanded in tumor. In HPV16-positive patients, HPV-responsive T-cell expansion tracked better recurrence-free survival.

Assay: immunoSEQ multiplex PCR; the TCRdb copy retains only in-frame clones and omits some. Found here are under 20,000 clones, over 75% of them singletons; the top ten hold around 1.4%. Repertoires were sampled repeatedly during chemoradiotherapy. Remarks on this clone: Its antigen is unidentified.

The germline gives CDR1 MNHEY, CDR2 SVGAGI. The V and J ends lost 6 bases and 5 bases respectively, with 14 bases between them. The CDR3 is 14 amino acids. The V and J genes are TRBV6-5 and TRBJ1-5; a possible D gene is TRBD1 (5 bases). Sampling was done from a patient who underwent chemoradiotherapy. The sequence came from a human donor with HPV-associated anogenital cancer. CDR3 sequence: CASRPGGSHQPQHF. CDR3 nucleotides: TGTGCCAGCAGGCCCGGGGGGTCCCATCAGCCCCAGCATTTT.